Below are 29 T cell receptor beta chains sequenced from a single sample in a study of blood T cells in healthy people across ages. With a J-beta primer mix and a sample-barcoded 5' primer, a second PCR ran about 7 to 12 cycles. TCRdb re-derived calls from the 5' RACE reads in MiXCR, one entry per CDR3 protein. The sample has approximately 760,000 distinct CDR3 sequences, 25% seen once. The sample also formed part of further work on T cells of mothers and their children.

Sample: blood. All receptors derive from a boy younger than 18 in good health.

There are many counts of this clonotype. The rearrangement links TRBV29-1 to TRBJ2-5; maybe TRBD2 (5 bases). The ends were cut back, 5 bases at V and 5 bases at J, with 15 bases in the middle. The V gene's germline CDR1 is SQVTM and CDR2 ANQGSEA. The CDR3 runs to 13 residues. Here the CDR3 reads CSVSRLLTETQYF. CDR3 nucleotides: TGCAGCGTTTCAAGACTATTAACGGAGACCCAGTACTTC. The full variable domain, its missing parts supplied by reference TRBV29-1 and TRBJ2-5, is SAVISQKPSRDICQRGTSLTIQCQVDSQVTMMFWYRQQPGQSLTLIATANQGSEATYESGFVIDKFPISRPNLTFSTLTVSNMSPEDSSIYLCSVSRLLTETQYFGPGTRLLVL.

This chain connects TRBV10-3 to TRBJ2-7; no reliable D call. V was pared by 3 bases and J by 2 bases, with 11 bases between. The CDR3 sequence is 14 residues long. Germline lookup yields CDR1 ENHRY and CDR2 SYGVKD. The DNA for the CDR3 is TGTGCCATCAGTGATGGGCAGTTTACCTACGAGCAGTACTTC. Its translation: CAISDGQFTYEQYF.

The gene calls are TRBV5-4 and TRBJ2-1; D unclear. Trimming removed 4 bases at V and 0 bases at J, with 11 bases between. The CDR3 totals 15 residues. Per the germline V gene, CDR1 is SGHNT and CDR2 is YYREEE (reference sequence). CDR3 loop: CASSLIYSSYNEQFF. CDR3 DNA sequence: TGTGCCAGCAGCCTGATCTATAGCTCCTACAATGAGCAGTTCTTC.

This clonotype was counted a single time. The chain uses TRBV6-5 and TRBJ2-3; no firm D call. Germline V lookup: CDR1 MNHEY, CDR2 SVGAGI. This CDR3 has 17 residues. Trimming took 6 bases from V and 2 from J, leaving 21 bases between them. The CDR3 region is CASSSKPSSSNTDTQYF. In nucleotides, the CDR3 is TGTGCCAGCAGCTCCAAGCCCAGCAGCTCAAACACAGATACGCAGTATTTT.

The CDR3 nucleotides are TGTGCCAGCAGATGGACCACTGGGGGTACAGATACGCAGTATTTT. Translated, it gives CASRWTTGGTDTQYF. The V gene is TRBV11-2, the J gene TRBJ2-3; D could derive from TRBD1 or TRBD2 (5 bases each). This CDR3 spans 15 amino acids. Germline V gives CDR1 SGHAT, CDR2 FQNNGV. The V and J ends lost 6 bases and 3 bases respectively, with 16 bases between them.

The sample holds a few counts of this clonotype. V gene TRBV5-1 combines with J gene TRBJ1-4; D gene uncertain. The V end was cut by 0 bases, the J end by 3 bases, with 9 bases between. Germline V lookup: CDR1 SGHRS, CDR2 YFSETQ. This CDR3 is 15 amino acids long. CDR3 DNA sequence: TGCGCCAGCAGCTTGGATCGGAGGCCTAATGAAAAACTGTTTTTT. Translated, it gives CASSLDRRPNEKLFF.

The chain's CDR3 is CASSSLSSTEQYF. The DNA of the CDR3 is TGTGCCAGCAGCTCCCTAAGTAGCACCGAGCAGTACTTC. This chain uses TRBV7-3 with TRBJ2-7; unclear D gene. Trimming cost V 4 bases and J 6 bases, with 13 bases left between them. CDR1 SGHTA and CDR2 FQGTGA come from the germline V gene. This CDR3 region has 13 residues.

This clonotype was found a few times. CDR3 DNA: TGTGCCAGCAGCGTCCGGGACAGCACAGATACGCAGTATTTT. It specifies CASSVRDSTDTQYF. The chain joins TRBV9 to TRBJ2-3; tentatively, D is TRBD1 or TRBD2 (5 bases each). The CDR3 length is 14 residues. V gave up 2 bases and J gave up 0 bases, with 7 bases separating them. Germline CDR1 SGDLS, CDR2 YYNGEE.

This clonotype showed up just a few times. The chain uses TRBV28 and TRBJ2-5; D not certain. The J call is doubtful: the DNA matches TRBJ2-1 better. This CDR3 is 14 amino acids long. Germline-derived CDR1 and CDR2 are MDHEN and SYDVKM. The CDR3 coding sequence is TGTGCCAGCAGTTCTGGAACGCTACGGAATGAGCAGTTCTTC. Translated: CASSSGTLRNEQFF.

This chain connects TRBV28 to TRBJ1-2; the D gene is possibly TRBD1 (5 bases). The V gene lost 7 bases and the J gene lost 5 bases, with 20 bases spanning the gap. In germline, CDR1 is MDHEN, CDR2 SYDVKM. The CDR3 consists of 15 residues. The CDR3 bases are TGTGCCAGCACTTGGGCGGAAGGGGTACAATATGGCTACACCTTC. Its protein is CASTWAEGVQYGYTF.

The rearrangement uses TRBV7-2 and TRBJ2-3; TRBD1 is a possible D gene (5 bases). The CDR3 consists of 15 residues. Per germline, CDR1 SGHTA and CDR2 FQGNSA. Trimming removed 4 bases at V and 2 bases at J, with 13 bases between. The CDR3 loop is CASSSWQGSTDTQYF. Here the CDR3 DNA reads TGTGCCAGCAGCTCCTGGCAGGGATCCACAGATACGCAGTATTTT.

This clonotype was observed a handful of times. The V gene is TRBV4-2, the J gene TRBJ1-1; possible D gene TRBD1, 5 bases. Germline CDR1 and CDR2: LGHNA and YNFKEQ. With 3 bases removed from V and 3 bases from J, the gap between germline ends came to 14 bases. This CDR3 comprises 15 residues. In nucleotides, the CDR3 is TGTGCCAGCAGCCAGTACCTCAGGGTAGACACTGAAGCTTTCTTT. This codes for CASSQYLRVDTEAFF.

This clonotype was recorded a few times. This chain's CDR3 is CASSQISTGNEQYF. The CDR3 nucleotides are TGCGCCAGCAGCCAAATTTCAACAGGGAACGAGCAGTACTTC. V is TRBV4-3 and J is TRBJ2-7; perhaps TRBD1 as D (6 bases). Germline CDR1 reads LGHNA; CDR2 reads YSLEER. The CDR3 is 14 residues long. Trimming pared 2 bases from V and 5 bases from J, leaving 13 bases between.

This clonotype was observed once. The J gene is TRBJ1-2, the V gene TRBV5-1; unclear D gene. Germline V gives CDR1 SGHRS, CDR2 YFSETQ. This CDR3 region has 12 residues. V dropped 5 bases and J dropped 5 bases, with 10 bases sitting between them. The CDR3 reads CASSFTQYGYTF. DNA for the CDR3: TGCGCCAGCAGTTTCACACAGTATGGCTACACCTTC.

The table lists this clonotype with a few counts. CDR3 in DNA: TGTGCCAGCAGTTTACTAGTTGGTTTGATGGACATTCAGTACTTC. It yields the protein CASSLLVGLMDIQYF. The V gene is TRBV12-3 or TRBV12-4, the J gene TRBJ2-4; D ambiguous. Trimming left V 2 bases short and J 8 bases short, with 16 bases between. The CDR3 runs 15 residues.

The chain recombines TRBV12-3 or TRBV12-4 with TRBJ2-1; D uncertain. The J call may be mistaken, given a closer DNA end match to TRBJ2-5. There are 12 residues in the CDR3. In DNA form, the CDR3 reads TGTGCCAGCAGTTTGACCAAGGGTACCCAGTACTTC. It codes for CASSLTKGTQYF.

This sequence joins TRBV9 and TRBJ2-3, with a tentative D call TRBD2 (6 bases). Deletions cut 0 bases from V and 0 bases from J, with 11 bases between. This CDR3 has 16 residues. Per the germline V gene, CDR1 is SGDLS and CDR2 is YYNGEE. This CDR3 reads CASSVDLARSTDTQYF. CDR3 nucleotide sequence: TGTGCCAGCAGCGTAGATCTAGCGCGAAGCACAGATACGCAGTATTTT.

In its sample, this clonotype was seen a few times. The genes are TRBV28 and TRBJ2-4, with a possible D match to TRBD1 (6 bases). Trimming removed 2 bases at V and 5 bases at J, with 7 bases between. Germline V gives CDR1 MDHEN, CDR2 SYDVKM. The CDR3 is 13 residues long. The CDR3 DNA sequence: TGTGCCAGCAGTTTAGGGACACAAAACATTCAGTACTTC. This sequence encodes CASSLGTQNIQYF.

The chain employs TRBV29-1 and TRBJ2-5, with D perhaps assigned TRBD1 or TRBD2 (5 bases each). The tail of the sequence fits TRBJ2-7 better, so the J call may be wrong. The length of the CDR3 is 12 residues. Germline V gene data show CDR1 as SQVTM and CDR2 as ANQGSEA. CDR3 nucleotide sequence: TGCAGCGTCAGGAGAGGGGCCTACGAGCAGTACTTC. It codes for CSVRRGAYEQYF.

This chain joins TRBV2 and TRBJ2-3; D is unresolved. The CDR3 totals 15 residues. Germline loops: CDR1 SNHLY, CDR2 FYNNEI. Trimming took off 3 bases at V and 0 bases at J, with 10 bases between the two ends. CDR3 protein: CASSDLTPSTDTQYF. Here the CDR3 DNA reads TGTGCCAGCAGTGACCTCACCCCCAGCACAGATACGCAGTATTTT.

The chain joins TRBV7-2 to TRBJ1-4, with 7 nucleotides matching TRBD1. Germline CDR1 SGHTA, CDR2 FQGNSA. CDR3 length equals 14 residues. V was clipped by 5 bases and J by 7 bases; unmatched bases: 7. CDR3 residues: CASSPTGAGEKLFF. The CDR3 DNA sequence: TGTGCCAGCAGCCCAACAGGGGCGGGTGAAAAACTGTTTTTT.

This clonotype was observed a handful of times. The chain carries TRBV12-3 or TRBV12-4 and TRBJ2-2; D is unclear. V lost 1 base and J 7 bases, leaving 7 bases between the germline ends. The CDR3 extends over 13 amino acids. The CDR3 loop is CASSLVARGELFF. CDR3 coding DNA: TGTGCCAGCAGTTTAGTTGCTCGCGGGGAGCTGTTTTTT.

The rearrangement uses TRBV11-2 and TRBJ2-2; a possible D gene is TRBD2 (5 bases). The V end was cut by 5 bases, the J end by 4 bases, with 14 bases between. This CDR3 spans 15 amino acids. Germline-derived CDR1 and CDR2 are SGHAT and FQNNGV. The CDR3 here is CASSQTGRSTGELFF. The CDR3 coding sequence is TGTGCCAGCAGCCAGACGGGGAGATCCACCGGGGAGCTGTTTTTT.

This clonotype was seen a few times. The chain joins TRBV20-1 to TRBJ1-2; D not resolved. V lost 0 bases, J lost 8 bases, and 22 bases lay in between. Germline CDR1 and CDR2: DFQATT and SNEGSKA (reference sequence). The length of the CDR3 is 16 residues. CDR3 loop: CSARDQEGIGSGGYTF. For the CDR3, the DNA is TGCAGTGCTAGAGATCAAGAGGGTATAGGTTCGGGCGGCTACACCTTC.

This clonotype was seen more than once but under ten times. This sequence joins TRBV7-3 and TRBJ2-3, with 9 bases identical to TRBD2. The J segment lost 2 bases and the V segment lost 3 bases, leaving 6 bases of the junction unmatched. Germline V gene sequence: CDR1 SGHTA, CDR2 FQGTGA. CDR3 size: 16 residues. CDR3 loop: CASSFGVAGATDTQYF. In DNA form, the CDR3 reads TGTGCCAGCAGCTTTGGGGTAGCGGGGGCCACAGATACGCAGTATTTT.

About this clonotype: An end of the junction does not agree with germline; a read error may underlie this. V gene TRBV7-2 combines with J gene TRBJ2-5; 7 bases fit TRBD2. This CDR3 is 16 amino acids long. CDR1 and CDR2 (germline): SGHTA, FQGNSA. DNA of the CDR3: TGTGCCGGCAGCTTAGTTCGGCGGGGGTACCAAGAGACCCAGTACTTC. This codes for CAGSLVRRGYQETQYF.

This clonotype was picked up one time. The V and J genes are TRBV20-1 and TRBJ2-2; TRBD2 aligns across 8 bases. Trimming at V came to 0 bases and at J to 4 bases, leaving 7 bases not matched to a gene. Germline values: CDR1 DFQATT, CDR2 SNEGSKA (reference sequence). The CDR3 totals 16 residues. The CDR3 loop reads CSARESGSGITGELFF. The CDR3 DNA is TGCAGTGCTAGAGAGAGCGGGAGTGGGATCACCGGGGAGCTGTTTTTT.

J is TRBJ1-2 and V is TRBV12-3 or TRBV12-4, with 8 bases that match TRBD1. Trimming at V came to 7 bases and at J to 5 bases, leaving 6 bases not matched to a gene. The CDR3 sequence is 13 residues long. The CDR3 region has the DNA TGTGCCAGCACTACAGGGGGAAGGTATGGCTACACCTTC. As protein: CASTTGGRYGYTF.

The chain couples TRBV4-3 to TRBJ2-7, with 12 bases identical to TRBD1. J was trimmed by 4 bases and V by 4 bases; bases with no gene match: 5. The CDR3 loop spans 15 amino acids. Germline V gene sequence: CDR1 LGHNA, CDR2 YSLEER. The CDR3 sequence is CASSRGTGGGYEQYF. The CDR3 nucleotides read TGCGCCAGCAGCCGAGGGACAGGGGGCGGGTACGAGCAGTACTTC.